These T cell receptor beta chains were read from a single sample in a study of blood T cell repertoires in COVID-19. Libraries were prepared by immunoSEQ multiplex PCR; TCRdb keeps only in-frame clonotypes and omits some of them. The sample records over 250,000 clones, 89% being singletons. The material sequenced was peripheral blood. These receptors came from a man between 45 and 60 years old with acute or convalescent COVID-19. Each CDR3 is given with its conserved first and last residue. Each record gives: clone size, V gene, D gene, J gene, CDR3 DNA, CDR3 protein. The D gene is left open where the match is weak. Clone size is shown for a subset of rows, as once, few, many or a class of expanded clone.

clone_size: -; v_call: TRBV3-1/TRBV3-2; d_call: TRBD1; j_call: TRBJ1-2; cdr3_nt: TGTGCCAGCAGCCAAAGACAGGGTTTAGGGGGCTACACCTTC; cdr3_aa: CASSQRQGLGGYTF
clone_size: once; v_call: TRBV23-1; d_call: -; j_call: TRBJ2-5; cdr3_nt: TGCGCCAGCAGTCAACCGAGCCGAGGAGAGACCCAGTACTTC; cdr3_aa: CASSQPSRGETQYF
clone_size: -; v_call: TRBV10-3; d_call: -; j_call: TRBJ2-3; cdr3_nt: TGTGCCATCAGTGCCGGCCGGGGCACAGATACGCAGTATTTT; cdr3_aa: CAISAGRGTDTQYF
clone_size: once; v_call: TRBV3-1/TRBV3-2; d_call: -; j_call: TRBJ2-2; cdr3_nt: TGTGCCAGCAGCCCCCAGGGACACCTACTTCCCGGGGAGCTGTTTTTT; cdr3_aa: CASSPQGHLLPGELFF
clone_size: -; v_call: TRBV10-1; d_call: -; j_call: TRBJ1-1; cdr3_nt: TGCGCCAGCAGGATGGGGGGTCTGGACACTGAAGCTTTCTTT; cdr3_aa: CASRMGGLDTEAFF
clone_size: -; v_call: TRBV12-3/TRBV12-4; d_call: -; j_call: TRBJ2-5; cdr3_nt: TGTGCCAGCAGTTTCTCCGGCCAAGAGACCCAGTACTTC; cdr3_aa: CASSFSGQETQYF
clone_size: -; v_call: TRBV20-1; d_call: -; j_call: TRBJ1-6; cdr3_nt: TGCAGTGCTAGTCCCTTAACGGGACTAAGTTCACCCCTCCACTTT; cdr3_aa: CSASPLTGLSSPLHF
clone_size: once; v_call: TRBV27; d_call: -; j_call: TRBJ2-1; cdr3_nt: TGTGCCAGCGGCACAGGGAATGAGCAGTTCTTC; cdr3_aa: CASGTGNEQFF
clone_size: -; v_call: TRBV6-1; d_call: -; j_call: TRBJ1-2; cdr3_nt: TGTGCCAGCAGTGAAAGGTTCGCAGGGCCCTCTAACTATGGCTACACCTTC; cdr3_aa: CASSERFAGPSNYGYTF
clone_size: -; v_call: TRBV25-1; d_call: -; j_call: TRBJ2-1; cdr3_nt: TGTGCCAGCAGTCCCCAGGATCCAAGCTCCTACAATGAGCAGTTCTTC; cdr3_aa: CASSPQDPSSYNEQFF
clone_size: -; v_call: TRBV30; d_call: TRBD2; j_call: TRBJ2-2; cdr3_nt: TGTGCCTGGACCGCGGGGGGCGACACCGGGGAGCTGTTTTTT; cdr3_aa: CAWTAGGDTGELFF
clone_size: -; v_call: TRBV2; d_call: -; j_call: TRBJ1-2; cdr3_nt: TGTGCCAGCAGTGCAGGAAATAACTATGGCTACACCTTC; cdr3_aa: CASSAGNNYGYTF
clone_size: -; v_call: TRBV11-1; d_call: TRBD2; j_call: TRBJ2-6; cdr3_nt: TGTGCCAGCAGCCCCGGGGGGGCTGGGGCCAACGTCCTGACTTTC; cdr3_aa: CASSPGGAGANVLTF
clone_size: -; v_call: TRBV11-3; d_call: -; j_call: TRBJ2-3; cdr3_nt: TGTGCCAGCAGCTCAAGGAGTTACACAGATACGCAGTATTTT; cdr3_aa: CASSSRSYTDTQYF
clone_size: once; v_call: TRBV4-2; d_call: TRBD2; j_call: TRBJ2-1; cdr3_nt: TGTGCCAGCAGCCAAGATGAGGGAGCGGGGGGTCTCAATGAGCAGTTCTTC; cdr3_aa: CASSQDEGAGGLNEQFF
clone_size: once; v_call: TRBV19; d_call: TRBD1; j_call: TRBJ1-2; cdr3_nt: TGTGCCAGTAGTGGACAGGGGGTATCTGGTGGCTACACCTTC; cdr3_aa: CASSGQGVSGGYTF
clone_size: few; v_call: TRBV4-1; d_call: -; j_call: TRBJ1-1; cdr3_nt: TGCGCCAGCAGCCGCGGGACCCAGAACACTGAAGCTTTCTTT; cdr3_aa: CASSRGTQNTEAFF
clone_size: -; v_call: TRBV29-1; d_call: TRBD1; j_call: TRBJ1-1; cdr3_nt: TGCAGCGTGGACAGGCAATACACTGAAGCTTTCTTT; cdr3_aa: CSVDRQYTEAFF
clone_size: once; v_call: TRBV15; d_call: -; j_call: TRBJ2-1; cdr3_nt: TGTGCCACCAGCAGAGGGGGTATAGGATCGGGGTTTGAGGATGAGCAGTTCTTC; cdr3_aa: CATSRGGIGSGFEDEQFF
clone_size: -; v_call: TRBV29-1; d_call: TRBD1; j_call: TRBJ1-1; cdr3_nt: TGCAGCGTTGGACAGGGGAACACTGAAGCTTTCTTT; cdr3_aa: CSVGQGNTEAFF
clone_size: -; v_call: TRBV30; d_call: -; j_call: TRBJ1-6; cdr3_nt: TGTGCCGCAGGGGAGAGGCCCCTCCACTTT; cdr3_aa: CAAGERPLHF
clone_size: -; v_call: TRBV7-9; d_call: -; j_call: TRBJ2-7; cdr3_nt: TGTGCCAGCAGCCCCAAGGGGCCCTACGAGCAGTACTTC; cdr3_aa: CASSPKGPYEQYF
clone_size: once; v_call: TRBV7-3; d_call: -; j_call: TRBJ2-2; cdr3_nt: TGTGCCAGCAGCTTACTTTCTATGGGGCTCACGAACACCGGGGAGCTGTTTTTT; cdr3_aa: CASSLLSMGLTNTGELFF
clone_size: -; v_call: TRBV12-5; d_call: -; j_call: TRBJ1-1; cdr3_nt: TGTGCTAGTGGTCCCAGGGGCCTGAACACTGAAGCTTTCTTT; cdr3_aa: CASGPRGLNTEAFF